This TCR beta chain was sequenced for a study of cytomegalovirus exposure and HLA in healthy donors. Germline V lookup: CDR1 SNHLY, CDR2 FYNNEI. Trimming removed 6 bases at V and 4 bases at J, with 12 bases between. The CDR3 length is 13 residues. Vbeta (60) and Jbeta (13) primers were used in the PCR. Assay used: immunoSEQ multiplex PCR; TCRdb lists only in-frame clones, some missing. The repertoire has 90,000 to 150,000 clones, 76% of them found once; the top ten carry less than 15%. Source material: PBMCs. The source is a woman between 40 and 55 years old in good health and CMV-seropositive. This sequence joins TRBV2 and TRBJ2-5; TRBD2 is a possible D gene (5 bases). The CDR3 nucleotides are TGTGCCAGCAGGGCTGGACTGGGAGAGACCCAGTACTTC. This encodes CASRAGLGETQYF. Filled out from reference TRBV2 and TRBJ2-5, the complete variable domain reads EPEVTQTPSHQVTQMGQEVILRCVPISNHLYFYWYRQILGQKVEFLVSFYNNEISEKSEIFDDQFSVERPDGSNFTLKIRSTKLEDSAMYFCASRAGLGETQYFGPGTRLLVL.